This T cell receptor (beta chain) was identified in a study of molecular identifiers for immune sequencing clone quantification. Study-level information: RNA from 20,000 or 100,000 naive CD8 cells was split five ways in replicates, with four sequenced.

Naive CD8 library inputs spanned roughly 17,000 to 1,100,000 sorted cells and 10%, 30% or 50% RNA. Sorting recovered naive CD8 T cells on a CD8+CD4-CCR7+CD45RA+ profile. This clonotype has just one count. An end of the junction differs from the germline gene, which may be a read error. TCRdb called the PCR reads again in MiXCR, with one record for every CDR3 protein. This repertoire shows tens of thousands of distinct CDR3 sequences, over 20% found once; its top ten account for approximately 1.1%. The sequencing sample was made of naive CD8+ T cells from blood, with Jurkat cell RNA spiked in. Stated subset: FACS-sorted CD8+CD4-CCR7+CD45RA+ naive T cells. The clonotype comes from a human donor in good health. Some libraries in this study had Jurkat cell RNA spiked in.

The CDR3 sequence is CSVETGQPQYGQYF. The CDR3, as DNA: TGCAGCGTTGAAACTGGACAGCCCCAGTACGGGCAGTATTTC. This sequence joins TRBV29-1 and TRBJ2-7, with D possibly matching TRBD1 (6 bases). Germline assignment: CDR1 SQVTM and CDR2 ANQGSEA. The CDR3 totals 14 residues.